This T cell receptor (beta chain) was sequenced in a study of T cell changes during pregnancy in multiple sclerosis (dated 2019 in TCRdb). Concerning the study at large: In women with multiple sclerosis, the researchers looked at how the T cell repertoire shifted as pregnancy progressed.

The count of this clone is one. This clone's antigen is unknown. Base-call qualities are not available, and no considerably larger clone is one nucleotide away. Library generation was performed with the immunoSEQ multiplex PCR assay. Here the immuneACCESS table is served through TCRdb, limited to in-frame sequences with V and J called. Missing clones are a known gap in these copies; in checked studies unresolved V genes cover under half, and the rest lacks a known reason. In this sample the table shows about 130,000 clones, about 95% of which occur a single time. The ten largest make up 0.44% of the sample. CDR3 length: 15 amino acids, cysteine to phenylalanine. Here the CDR3 DNA is all that survives: 45 bases in frame from base 1. CDR1 is given as SGHKS and CDR2 as YYEKEE, both from the germline V gene (reference sequence). V is cut by 0 bases and J by 8 bases, and the space between the germline ends is 14 bases.

This clonotype was obtained from a female donor with multiple sclerosis, enrolled in a pregnancy study. The sequence joins TRBV5-5 to TRBJ1-4; TRBD1 is perhaps the D gene, given 6 matching bases. The material was peripheral blood, obtained after pregnancy. The DNA is TGTGCCAGCAGCTTGGCCGGCAGGGGTGCGGAAAAACTGTTTTTT. It is translated as CASSLAGRGAEKLFF.